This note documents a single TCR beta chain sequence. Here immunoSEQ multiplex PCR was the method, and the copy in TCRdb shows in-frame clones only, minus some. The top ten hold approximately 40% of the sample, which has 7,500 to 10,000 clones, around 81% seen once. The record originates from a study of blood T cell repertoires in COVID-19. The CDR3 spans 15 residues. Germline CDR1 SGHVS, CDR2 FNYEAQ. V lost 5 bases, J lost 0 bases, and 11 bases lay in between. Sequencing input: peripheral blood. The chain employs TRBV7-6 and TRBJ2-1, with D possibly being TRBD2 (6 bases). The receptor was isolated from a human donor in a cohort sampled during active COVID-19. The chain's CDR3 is CASSGGSGSYNEQFF. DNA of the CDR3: TGTGCCAGCAGCGGCGGTAGCGGCTCCTACAATGAGCAGTTCTTC.